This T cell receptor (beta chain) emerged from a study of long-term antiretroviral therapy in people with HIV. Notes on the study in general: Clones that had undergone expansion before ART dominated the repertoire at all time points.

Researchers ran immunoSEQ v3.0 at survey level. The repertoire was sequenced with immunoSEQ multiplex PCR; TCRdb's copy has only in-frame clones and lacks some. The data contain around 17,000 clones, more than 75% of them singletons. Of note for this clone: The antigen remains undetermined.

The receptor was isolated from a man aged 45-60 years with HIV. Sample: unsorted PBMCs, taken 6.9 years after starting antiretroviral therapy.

CDR3 sequence reads: CASSTTGQAEKLFF. In DNA form, the CDR3 reads TGTGCCAGCTCAACCACAGGACAGGCCGAAAAACTGTTTTTT. The chain is built from TRBV18 and TRBJ1-4, with 7 bases lining up with TRBD1. From germline, CDR1 is KGHSH and CDR2 LQKENI. V was clipped by 5 bases and J by 8 bases; unmatched bases: 8. The CDR3 is 14 residues long.